This T cell receptor beta chain was retrieved from a study of T cell responses to AZD1222 COVID-19 vaccine. Study-level points and caveats: Most donors were white British and more were female, and clonal diversity was possibly underestimated. Spike was spanned by vaccine-associated CD4 TCRs, with dominance at 160-218 and 743-854.

With regard to this clone: As yet, its antigen is unknown.

Sequencing used immunoSEQ multiplex PCR; TCRdb keeps in-frame clones, though not all of them. The table lists roughly 75,000 clones, about nine tenths of them singletons. V lost 6 bases and J 0 bases, leaving 21 bases between the germline ends. The CDR3 runs 18 residues. Germline V gene lookup returns CDR1 SNHLY and CDR2 FYNNEI. The sample consisted of peripheral blood, taken 28 days after the second AZD1222 dose. This clonotype originated in an adult who received the AZD1222 COVID-19 vaccine. The rearrangement joins TRBV2 to TRBJ2-4; D not resolved. In nucleotides, the CDR3 is TGTGCCAGCAGCGTCCCTCGAGAAAGGACCAAAGCCAAAAACATTCAGTACTTC. Amino acid sequence: CASSVPRERTKAKNIQYF.